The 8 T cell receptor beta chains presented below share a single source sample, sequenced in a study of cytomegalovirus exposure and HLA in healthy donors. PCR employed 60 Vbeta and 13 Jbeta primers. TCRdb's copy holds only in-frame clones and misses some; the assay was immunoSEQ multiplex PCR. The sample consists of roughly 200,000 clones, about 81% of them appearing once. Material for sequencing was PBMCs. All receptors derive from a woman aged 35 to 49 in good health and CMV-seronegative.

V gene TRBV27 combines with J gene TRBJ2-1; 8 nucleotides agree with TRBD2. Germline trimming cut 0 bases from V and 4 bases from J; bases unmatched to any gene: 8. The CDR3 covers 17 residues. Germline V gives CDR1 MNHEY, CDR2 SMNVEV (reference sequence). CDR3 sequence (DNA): TGTGCCAGCAGTTTATCGACCGGGAGGGCCGGGTACAATGAGCAGTTCTTC. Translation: CASSLSTGRAGYNEQFF.

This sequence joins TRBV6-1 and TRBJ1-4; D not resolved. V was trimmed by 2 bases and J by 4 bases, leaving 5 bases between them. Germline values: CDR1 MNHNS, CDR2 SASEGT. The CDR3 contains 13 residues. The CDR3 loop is CASSERGNEKLFF. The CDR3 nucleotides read TGTGCCAGCAGTGAACGGGGTAATGAAAAACTGTTTTTT.

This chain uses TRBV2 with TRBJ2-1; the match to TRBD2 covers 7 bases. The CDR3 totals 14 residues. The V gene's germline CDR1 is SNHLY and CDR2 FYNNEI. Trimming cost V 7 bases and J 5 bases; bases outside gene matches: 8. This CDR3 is CASIPGGAHNEQFF. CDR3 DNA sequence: TGTGCCAGCATTCCGGGAGGCGCGCACAATGAGCAGTTCTTC.

CDR3 DNA: TGTGCCAGCAGCTTCCCAAATGTAGCAGGGGGCCGGAACACTGAAGCTTTCTTT. Encoded protein: CASSFPNVAGGRNTEAFF. The J gene is TRBJ1-1, the V gene TRBV5-4, with 8 bases fitting TRBD1. Trimming cost V 2 bases and J 1 base; bases outside gene matches: 13. The CDR3 spans 18 residues. Germline values: CDR1 SGHNT, CDR2 YYREEE (reference sequence).

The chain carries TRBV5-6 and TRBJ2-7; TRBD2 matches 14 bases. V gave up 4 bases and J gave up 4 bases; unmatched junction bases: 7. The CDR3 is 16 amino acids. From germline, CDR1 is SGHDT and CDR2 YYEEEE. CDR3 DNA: TGTGCCAGCAGCCCTAGGACTAGCGGGAGGATTTACGAGCAGTACTTC. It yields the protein CASSPRTSGRIYEQYF.

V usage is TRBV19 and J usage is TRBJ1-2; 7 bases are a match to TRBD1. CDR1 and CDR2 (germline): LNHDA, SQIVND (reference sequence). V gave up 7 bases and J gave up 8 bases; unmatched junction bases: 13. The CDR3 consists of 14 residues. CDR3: CASIRTTGTGGYTF. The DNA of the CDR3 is TGTGCCAGTATACGCACGACAGGGACGGGGGGCTACACCTTC.

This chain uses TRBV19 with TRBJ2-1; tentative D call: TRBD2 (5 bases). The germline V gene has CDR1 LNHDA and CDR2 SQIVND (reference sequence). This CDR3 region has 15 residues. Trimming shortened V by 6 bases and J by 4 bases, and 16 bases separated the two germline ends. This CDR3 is CASRKETGFYNEQFF. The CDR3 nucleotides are TGTGCCAGTAGGAAAGAGACGGGATTTTACAATGAGCAGTTCTTC.

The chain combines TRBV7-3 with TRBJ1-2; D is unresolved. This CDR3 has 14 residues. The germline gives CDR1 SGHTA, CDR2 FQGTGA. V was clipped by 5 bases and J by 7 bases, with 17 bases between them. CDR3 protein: CASSPNGNMAGYTF. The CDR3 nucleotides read TGTGCCAGCAGCCCGAACGGGAATATGGCTGGCTACACCTTC.